This T cell receptor beta chain derives from a study of shared clonotypes between healthy human individuals. CD4+ cell separation produced CD45RA+ naive and CD45RA-negative memory subsets. Findings of the study overall: Naive CD4 clonotype sharing across several donors was around 5%.

About 30,000 T cell genomes, or roughly 200 ng DNA, went into the sorted-subset replicate PCRs. Method: immunoSEQ multiplex PCR; TCRdb's copy keeps in-frame clones and lacks some. The profile shows roughly 500,000 clones, around 95% of them singletons. V lost 6 bases, J lost 7 bases, and 12 bases lay in between. The CDR3 contains 13 residues. Looked up from germline, CDR1 is LNHDA and CDR2 is SQIVND (reference sequence). Details on this clone: The antigen is not known.

The sequenced sample was naive CD4+ T cells sorted from blood. The sample's subset: CD45RA+ positively selected. This sequence joins TRBV19 and TRBJ1-4; D is unresolved. The TCR originated in a woman in her twenties or thirties in good health. CDR3 coding DNA: TGTGCCAGTAGCTACGGCCAAGGTGAAAAACTGTTTTTT. It specifies CASSYGQGEKLFF.